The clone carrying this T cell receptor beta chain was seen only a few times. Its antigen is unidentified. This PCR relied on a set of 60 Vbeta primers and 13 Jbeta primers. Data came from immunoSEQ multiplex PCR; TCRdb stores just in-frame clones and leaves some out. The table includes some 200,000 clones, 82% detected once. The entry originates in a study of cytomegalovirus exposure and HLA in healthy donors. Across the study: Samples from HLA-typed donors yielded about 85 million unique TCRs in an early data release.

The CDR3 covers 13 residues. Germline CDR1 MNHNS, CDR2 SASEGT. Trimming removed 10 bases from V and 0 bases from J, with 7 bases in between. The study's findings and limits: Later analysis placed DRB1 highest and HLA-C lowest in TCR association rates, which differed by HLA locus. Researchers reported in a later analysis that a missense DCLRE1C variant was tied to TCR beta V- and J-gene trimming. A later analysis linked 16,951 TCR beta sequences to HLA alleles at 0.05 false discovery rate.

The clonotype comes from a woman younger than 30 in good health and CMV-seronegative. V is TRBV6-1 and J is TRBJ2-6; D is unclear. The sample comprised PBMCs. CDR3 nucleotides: TGTGCCACCCACATCTCTGGGGCCAACGTCCTGACTTTC. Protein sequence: CATHISGANVLTF.